This T cell receptor beta chain was observed in a study of CD8 T cells in ankylosing spondylitis. The J segment lost 7 bases and the V segment lost 2 bases, leaving 5 bases of the junction unmatched. The germline CDR1 and CDR2 sequences are SGHTA and FQGNSA. This CDR3 has 15 amino acids. Study-wide results and caveats: Characteristic of ankylosing spondylitis blood, it appeared, was a TCR beta motif comprising roughly eight highly homologous variants. Reactive arthritis synovial fluid and blood were previously reported to contain some motif variants. Clones linked to disease, bearing a CD8+ phenotype, were relatively rare in peripheral blood.

Concerning this clonotype: Antigen specificity is unknown.

Researchers built TCR beta libraries using quantitative 5'-RACE with molecular barcodes. Using its own MiXCR run on the 5' RACE reads, TCRdb lists one record per CDR3 protein. The data hold approximately 500,000 distinct CDR3 sequences, with roughly 13% observed a single time. V usage is TRBV7-2 and J usage is TRBJ1-6, with 7 bases identical to TRBD1. The sample was blood, either unsorted or a sorted T cell fraction (not recorded which). This receptor was taken from a male donor with ankylosing spondylitis. This chain's CDR3 is CASSLKGAGNSPLHF. CDR3 nucleotide sequence: TGTGCCAGCAGCTTAAAGGGGGCGGGGAATTCACCCCTCCACTTT.